This entry features one T cell receptor beta chain sequence. Its antigen is unidentified. Measured with immunoSEQ multiplex PCR; TCRdb has only the in-frame clones, and not every one. Here the sample spans 55,000 to 80,000 clones, around 88% being singletons. These data belong to a study of neoadjuvant anti-PD-1 for oral cavity cancer. Study results and limitations: Higher pretreatment blood Treg/Th17 ratios correlated with higher pretreatment blood and lower post-treatment tumor TCRbeta clonality.

Germline V CDR1 and CDR2: LNHDA, SQIVND (reference sequence). Trimming shortened V by 9 bases and J by 6 bases, and 18 bases separated the two germline ends. CDR3 length: 14 amino acids. Here the sequenced sample was PBMCs, taken before nivolumab (anti-PD-1) treatment. This TCR was sampled from a person aged 40-85 years with oral cavity squamous cell carcinoma. V is TRBV19 and J is TRBJ2-4; tentatively, D is TRBD2 (5 bases). CDR3 loop: CASTPGLGLNIQYF. In DNA form, the CDR3 reads TGTGCCAGCACCCCGGGGTTGGGGTTAAACATTCAGTACTTC.